This T cell receptor (beta chain) was profiled in a study of cytomegalovirus exposure and HLA in healthy donors. Overall study findings and caveats: The majority of TCR sequences were rare, yet some public TCRs appeared in many donors. Prior analysis indicated that the majority of TCR beta V segments exhibited productivity approximately 90% or approximately 30% of the time.

Looked up from germline, CDR1 is SGHVT and CDR2 is SQSDAQ. This CDR3 has 16 amino acids. Trimming removed 1 base from V and 5 bases from J; junction bases left unmatched: 6. This clone was detected once. The antigen is unknown. 60 Vbeta and 13 Jbeta primers were used in PCR. Assay: immunoSEQ multiplex PCR; the TCRdb copy retains only in-frame clones and omits some. The table records roughly 130,000 clones, 80% of them present only once. The chain carries TRBV7-4 and TRBJ1-4; 8 bases agree with TRBD1. This clonotype was obtained from a male donor in good health and CMV-seronegative. Material for sequencing was PBMCs. DNA of the CDR3: TGTGCCAGCAGCTTAGTGAGGGGACAGGAGAATGAAAAACTGTTTTTT. Its translation is CASSLVRGQENEKLFF.